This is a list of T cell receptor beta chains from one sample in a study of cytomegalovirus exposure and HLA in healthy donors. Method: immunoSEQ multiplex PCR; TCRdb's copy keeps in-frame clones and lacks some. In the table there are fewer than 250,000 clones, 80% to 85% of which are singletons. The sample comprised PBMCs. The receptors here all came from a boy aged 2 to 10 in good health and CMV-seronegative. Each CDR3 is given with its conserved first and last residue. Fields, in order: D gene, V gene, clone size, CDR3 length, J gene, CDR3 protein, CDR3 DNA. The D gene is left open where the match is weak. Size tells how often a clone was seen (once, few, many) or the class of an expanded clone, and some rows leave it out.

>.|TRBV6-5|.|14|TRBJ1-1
CASSLRGVGTEAFF
TGTGCCAGCAGTCTTCGGGGGGTGGGCACTGAAGCTTTCTTT
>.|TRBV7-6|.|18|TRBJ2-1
CASSPGSALQGVANEQFF
TGTGCCAGCAGCCCCGGAAGTGCCTTACAGGGAGTCGCCAATGAGCAGTTCTTC
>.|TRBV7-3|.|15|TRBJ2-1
CASSSPVTGGHEQFF
TGTGCCAGCAGCTCCCCCGTCACTGGGGGCCATGAGCAGTTCTTC
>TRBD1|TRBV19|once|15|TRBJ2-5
CASSQDRGRQETQYF
TGTGCCAGTAGTCAAGACAGGGGGCGCCAAGAGACCCAGTACTTC
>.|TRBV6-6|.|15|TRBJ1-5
CASSYAGHGNQPQHF
TGTGCCAGCAGTTACGCGGGGCATGGCAATCAGCCCCAGCATTTT
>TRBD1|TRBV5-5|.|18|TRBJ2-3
CASSLSSRGTGLTDTQYF
TGTGCCAGCAGCTTGTCATCCCGAGGGACAGGACTAACAGATACGCAGTATTTT
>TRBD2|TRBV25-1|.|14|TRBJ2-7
CASSPSSGSYEQYF
TGTGCCAGCAGCCCCTCTAGCGGGAGTTACGAGCAGTACTTC
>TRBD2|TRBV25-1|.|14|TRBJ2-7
CASSEYGGSYEQYF
TGTGCCAGCAGTGAATACGGCGGGAGCTACGAGCAGTACTTC
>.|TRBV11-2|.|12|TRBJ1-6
CASSLGNSPLHF
TGTGCCAGCAGCTTGGGCAATTCACCCCTCCACTTT
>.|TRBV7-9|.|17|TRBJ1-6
CSSSLGTASREVSPLHF
TGTTCCAGCAGCTTAGGAACGGCCTCCCGGGAGGTCTCACCCCTCCACTTT
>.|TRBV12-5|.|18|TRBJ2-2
CASGLLTGRVSNTGELFF
TGTGCTAGTGGTTTACTAACCGGGAGAGTTTCGAACACCGGGGAGCTGTTTTTT
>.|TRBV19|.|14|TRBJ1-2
CASSIGGGSYGYTF
TGTGCCAGTAGTATCGGCGGGGGCTCTTATGGCTACACCTTC
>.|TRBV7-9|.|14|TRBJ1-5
CASSFELGNQPQHF
TGTGCCAGCAGCTTCGAACTCGGCAATCAGCCCCAGCATTTT
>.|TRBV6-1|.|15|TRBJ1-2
CASSETWRGHYDYTF
TGTGCCAGCAGTGAAACCTGGAGAGGACACTATGACTACACCTTC
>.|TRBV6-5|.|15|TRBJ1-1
CASSQEEVGNTEAFF
TGTGCCAGCAGTCAGGAGGAGGTGGGGAACACTGAAGCTTTCTTT
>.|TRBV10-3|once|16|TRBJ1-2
CAINTQDSRANYGYTF
TGTGCCATCAACACGCAAGACAGTCGAGCTAACTATGGCTACACCTTC
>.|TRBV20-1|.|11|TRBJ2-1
CSARARGKQFF
TGCAGTGCTAGAGCACGGGGTAAGCAGTTCTTC
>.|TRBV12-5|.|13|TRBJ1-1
CASGTEPNTEAFF
TGTGCTAGTGGTACAGAACCGAACACTGAAGCTTTCTTT
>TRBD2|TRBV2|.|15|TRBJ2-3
CASSGVAGVTDTQYF
TGTGCCAGCAGCGGAGTAGCGGGAGTCACAGATACGCAGTATTTT
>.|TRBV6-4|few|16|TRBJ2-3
CASSEGARDATDTQYF
TGTGCCAGCAGTGAGGGTGCGCGGGACGCCACAGATACGCAGTATTTT
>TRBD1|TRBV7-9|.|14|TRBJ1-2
CASSLDRGGYGYTF
TGTGCCAGCAGCTTGGACAGGGGGGGATATGGCTACACCTTC
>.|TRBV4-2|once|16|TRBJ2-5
CASSQAVSGLGETQYF
TGTGCCAGCAGCCAGGCCGTCTCAGGGTTGGGAGAGACCCAGTACTTC
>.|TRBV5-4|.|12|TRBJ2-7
CASSATGSEQYF
TGTGCCAGCAGCGCCACAGGGAGCGAGCAGTACTTC
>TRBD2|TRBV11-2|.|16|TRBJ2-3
CASSLGLAGVSDTQYF
TGTGCCAGCAGCTTGGGACTAGCGGGGGTTTCAGATACGCAGTATTTT
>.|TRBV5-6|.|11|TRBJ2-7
CASSGPGEQYF
TGTGCCAGCAGCGGACCGGGGGAGCAGTACTTC
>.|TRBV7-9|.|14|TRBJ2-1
CASSPYTSYNEQFF
TGTGCCAGCAGCCCGTATACTAGCTACAATGAGCAGTTCTTC
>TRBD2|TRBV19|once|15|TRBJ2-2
CASSPLAGNTGELFF
TGTGCCAGTAGTCCCCTAGCGGGGAACACCGGGGAGCTGTTTTTT
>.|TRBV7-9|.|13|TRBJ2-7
CASSLASTYEQYF
TGTGCCAGCAGCTTAGCATCCACCTACGAGCAGTACTTC
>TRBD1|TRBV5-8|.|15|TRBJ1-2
CASSLDGTVNYGYTF
TGTGCCAGCAGCTTGGACGGGACAGTTAACTATGGCTACACCTTC
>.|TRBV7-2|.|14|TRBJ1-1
CASSPQQRNTEAFF
TGTGCCAGCAGCCCACAACAGAGAAACACTGAAGCTTTCTTT
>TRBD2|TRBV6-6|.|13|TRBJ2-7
CASKGLAGVEQYF
TGTGCCAGCAAAGGACTAGCGGGAGTCGAGCAGTACTTC
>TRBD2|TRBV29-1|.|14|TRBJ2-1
CSGNLAGGAREQFF
TGCAGCGGTAATCTAGCGGGAGGCGCCCGGGAGCAGTTCTTC
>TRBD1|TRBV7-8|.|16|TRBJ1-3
CASSSTGTGRGNTIYF
TGTGCCAGCAGCTCGACAGGGACCGGCCGTGGAAACACCATATATTTT
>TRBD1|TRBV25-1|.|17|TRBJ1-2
CASSEYSQGARGYGYTF
TGTGCCAGCAGTGAATATAGTCAGGGGGCTCGGGGGTATGGCTACACCTTC
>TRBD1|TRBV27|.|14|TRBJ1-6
CASSQGGNNSPLHF
TGTGCCAGCAGCCAGGGGGGAAATAATTCACCCCTCCACTTT
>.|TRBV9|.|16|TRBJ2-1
CASSPPGGALYNEQFF
TGTGCCAGCAGCCCCCCTGGGGGGGCCCTCTACAATGAGCAGTTCTTC
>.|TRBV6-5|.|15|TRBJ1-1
CASSYGGYYNTEAFF
TGTGCCAGCAGTTATGGCGGGTACTACAACACTGAAGCTTTCTTT
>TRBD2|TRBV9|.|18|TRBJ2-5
CASSVAGSGGPHQETQYF
TGTGCCAGCAGCGTAGCGGGTAGCGGGGGGCCACACCAAGAGACCCAGTACTTC
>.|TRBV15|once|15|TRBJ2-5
CATSRDRRGAETQYF
TGTGCCACCAGCAGAGATCGGAGAGGCGCAGAGACCCAGTACTTC
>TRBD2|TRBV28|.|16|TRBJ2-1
CASSFGLAGGPSEQFF
TGTGCCAGCAGTTTTGGACTAGCGGGGGGCCCAAGTGAGCAGTTCTTC
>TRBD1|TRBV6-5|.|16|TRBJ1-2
CASSYSLTGAGDGYTF
TGTGCCAGCAGTTACTCTCTGACAGGGGCTGGTGATGGCTACACCTTC
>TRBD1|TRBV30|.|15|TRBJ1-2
CAWSVRTGAHYGYTF
TGTGCCTGGAGTGTCCGGACAGGTGCTCACTATGGCTACACCTTC
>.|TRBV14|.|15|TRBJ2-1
CASSQTPDFYNEQFF
TGTGCCAGCAGCCAAACTCCTGATTTCTACAATGAGCAGTTCTTC
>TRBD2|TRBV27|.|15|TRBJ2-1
CASSWGTSGGNEQFF
TGTGCCAGCAGTTGGGGGACTAGCGGGGGCAATGAGCAGTTCTTC
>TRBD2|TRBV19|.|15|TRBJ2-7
CASSPLAGGPGEQYF
TGTGCCAGTAGTCCTTTAGCGGGAGGGCCTGGCGAGCAGTACTTC
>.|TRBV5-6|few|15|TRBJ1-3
CASSSPPDSRNTIYF
TGTGCCAGCAGCTCCCCTCCGGACAGCCGAAACACCATATATTTT
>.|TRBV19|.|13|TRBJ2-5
CASSVQGGETQYF
TGTGCCAGTAGTGTACAGGGGGGGGAGACCCAGTACTTC
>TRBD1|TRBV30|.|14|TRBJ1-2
CAWSPGQGWVGYTF
TGTGCCTGGAGTCCGGGACAGGGGTGGGTTGGCTACACCTTC
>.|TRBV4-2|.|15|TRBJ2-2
CASSQEVAVTGELFF
TGTGCCAGCAGCCAAGAGGTAGCCGTCACCGGGGAGCTGTTTTTT
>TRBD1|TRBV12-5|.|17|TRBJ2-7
CASGLGPPGQGALEQYF
TGTGCTAGTGGTTTGGGCCCTCCGGGACAGGGGGCTCTCGAGCAGTACTTC
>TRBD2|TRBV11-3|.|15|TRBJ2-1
CASSFSGGRYNEQFF
TGTGCCAGCAGTTTTAGCGGGGGACGTTACAATGAGCAGTTCTTC
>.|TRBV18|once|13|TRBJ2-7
CASSPQGTYEQYF
TGTGCCAGCTCACCACAGGGGACCTACGAGCAGTACTTC
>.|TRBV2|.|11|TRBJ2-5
CASSELETQYF
TGTGCCAGCAGTGAACTAGAGACCCAGTACTTC
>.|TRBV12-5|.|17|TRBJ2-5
CASGLVVFGKGPETQYF
TGTGCTAGTGGTTTGGTGGTCTTCGGGAAGGGCCCAGAGACCCAGTACTTC
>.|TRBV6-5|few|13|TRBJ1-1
CASSYSGQNEAFF
TGTGCCAGCAGTTACTCCGGACAGAATGAAGCTTTCTTT
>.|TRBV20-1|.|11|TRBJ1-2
CSAIEGYGYTF
TGCAGTGCTATTGAGGGATACGGCTACACCTTC
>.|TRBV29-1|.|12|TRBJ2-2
CSVVTGTGELFF
TGCAGCGTTGTCACCGGCACCGGGGAGCTGTTTTTT